Below, 14 T cell receptor beta chains from the same sample are listed, as sequenced in a study of early T cells in non-severe SARS-CoV-2 infection. TCRdb re-derived calls from the 5' RACE reads in MiXCR, one entry per CDR3 protein. The sample holds tens of thousands of distinct CDR3 sequences, 8% to 10% seen once. The sample consisted of whole blood. Receptors originate from an adult who was a healthcare worker with PCR-confirmed SARS-CoV-2 infection or an uninfected control (not recorded which).

In this sample, this clonotype turned up many times. V usage is TRBV5-4 and J usage is TRBJ2-3; 7 positions match TRBD1. CDR3 size: 16 residues. After removal of 5 bases from V and 0 bases from J, the junction contained 9 bases not matched to a gene. CDR1 and CDR2 from the germline V gene are SGHNT and YYREEE (reference sequence). CDR3 protein: CASRDGQVGSTDTQYF. The CDR3 nucleotides read TGTGCCAGCAGAGATGGACAGGTCGGTAGCACAGATACGCAGTATTTT. Full variable domain (missing parts from reference TRBV5-4 and TRBJ2-3): ETGVTQSPTHLIKTRGQQVTLRCSSQSGHNTVSWYQQALGQGPQFIFQYYREEENGRGNFPPRFSGLQFPNYSSELNVNALELDDSALYLCASRDGQVGSTDTQYFGPGTRLTVL.

The rearrangement links TRBV2 to TRBJ2-6; TRBD2 agrees at 8 bases. This CDR3 is 18 amino acids long. Germline assignment: CDR1 SNHLY and CDR2 FYNNEI. V trimming: 3 bases; J trimming: 0 bases; junction bases outside the gene matches: 7. The CDR3 region is CASSDAVAGYSGANVLTF. The CDR3 coding sequence is TGTGCCAGCAGTGACGCGGTAGCGGGATACTCTGGGGCCAACGTCCTGACTTTC.

There are many counts of this clonotype. The chain couples TRBV12-3 or TRBV12-4 to TRBJ2-2; D is possibly TRBD1 (5 bases). V was clipped by 0 bases and J by 6 bases, with 5 bases between them. This CDR3 has 13 residues. CDR3 DNA sequence: TGTGCCAGCAGTTTAGCAGGGGCCGGGGAGCTGTTTTTT. This encodes CASSLAGAGELFF.

The chain uses TRBV12-3 or TRBV12-4 and TRBJ2-4; 8 bases are a match to TRBD2. This CDR3 contains 15 residues. V shed 6 bases, J shed 3 bases, and the junction held 7 bases outside the gene matches. The CDR3 DNA reads TGTGCCAGCAGGGCGAGCGGGAGCGTCAAAAACATTCAGTACTTC. It yields the protein CASRASGSVKNIQYF.

By proportion, this clonotype is medium-sized. J is TRBJ2-7 and V is TRBV6-2 or TRBV6-3; 13 bases map to TRBD2. After removal of 8 bases from V and 9 bases from J, the junction contained 4 bases not matched to a gene. CDR1 MNHEY and CDR2 SVGEGT come from the germline V gene. CDR3 size: 12 residues. Here the CDR3 DNA reads TGTGCCAGCGGACTAGCGGGAGCCATGCAGTACTTC. Encoded protein: CASGLAGAMQYF.

This clonotype was counted many times. The DNA for the CDR3 is TGTGCCAGCAGTGACTACTACGAGCAGTACTTC. Its translation is CASSDYYEQYF. J is TRBJ2-7 and V is TRBV27, with a tentative D call TRBD2 (5 bases). Germline V lookup: CDR1 MNHEY, CDR2 SMNVEV (reference sequence). The V and J ends lost 5 bases and 3 bases respectively, with 5 bases between them. The CDR3 sequence is 11 residues long.

This clonotype was seen ten or more times. This chain uses TRBV11-2 with TRBJ2-1; 9 nucleotides line up with TRBD2. V was clipped by 5 bases and J by 9 bases; unmatched bases: 2. CDR1 SGHAT and CDR2 FQNNGV come from the germline V gene. The CDR3 covers 12 residues. CDR3 amino acids: CASSASGAEQFF. CDR3 DNA sequence: TGTGCCAGCAGCGCTAGCGGGGCTGAGCAGTTCTTC.

This clonotype was counted many times. The chain is built from TRBV5-1 and TRBJ2-7; D assignment may be TRBD1 or TRBD2 (5 bases each). Germline CDR1 reads SGHRS; CDR2 reads YFSETQ. Deletions cut 1 base from V and 5 bases from J, with 16 bases between. The CDR3 has 15 residues. CDR3 amino acids: CASSLTGGPSNEQYF. CDR3 DNA: TGCGCCAGCAGCTTGACAGGAGGCCCATCCAACGAGCAGTACTTC.

This chain connects TRBV9 to TRBJ2-1, with 13 bases fitting TRBD2. CDR1 SGDLS and CDR2 YYNGEE come from the germline V gene. The junction had 7 bases not matched to a gene; V was cut back by 2 bases and J by 2 bases. The CDR3 extends over 18 amino acids. The CDR3: CASSVDPGLAGPYNEQFF. DNA for the CDR3: TGTGCCAGCAGCGTTGATCCGGGACTAGCGGGACCCTACAATGAGCAGTTCTTC.

This clonotype was counted many times. This rearrangement joins TRBV2 to TRBJ2-3; 8 bases are shared with TRBD1. This CDR3 is 12 amino acids long. Germline V gives CDR1 SNHLY, CDR2 FYNNEI. V trimming: 5 bases; J trimming: 6 bases; junction bases outside the gene matches: 1. As DNA, the CDR3 is TGTGCCAGCAGTCGGGACAGGGATACGCAGTATTTT. Translating gives CASSRDRDTQYF. Complete variable domain (other parts from reference TRBV2 and TRBJ2-3): EPEVTQTPSHQVTQMGQEVILRCVPISNHLYFYWYRQILGQKVEFLVSFYNNEISEKSEIFDDQFSVERPDGSNFTLKIRSTKLEDSAMYFCASSRDRDTQYFGPGTRLTVL.

This clonotype was observed at least ten times. This chain links TRBV12-5 with TRBJ1-2, with D possibly matching TRBD1 (5 bases). Germline V lookup: CDR1 LGHNT, CDR2 FRNRAP. V lost 0 bases to trimming and J lost 3 bases, with 14 bases between them. This CDR3 region has 16 residues. CDR3 protein: CASGLVPGTRDYGYTF. The CDR3 DNA reads TGTGCTAGTGGTTTGGTACCAGGGACGAGGGACTATGGCTACACCTTC.

Relative to its sample, this clonotype is medium-sized. The chain joins TRBV7-6 to TRBJ2-2, with 9 bases identical to TRBD2. Germline V gene lookup returns CDR1 SGHVS and CDR2 FNYEAQ. The CDR3 length is 16 residues. V lost 1 base, J lost 2 bases, and 2 bases stayed unmatched. The CDR3: CASSLELAGNTGELFF. The CDR3, as DNA: TGTGCCAGCAGCTTAGAACTAGCGGGCAACACCGGGGAGCTGTTTTTT.

This clonotype has a count of ten or more. The chain couples TRBV5-1 to TRBJ2-6, with D unresolved. Germline loops: CDR1 SGHRS, CDR2 YFSETQ. The length of the CDR3 is 16 residues. Trimming took off 1 base at V and 0 bases at J, with 8 bases between the two ends. This chain's CDR3 is CASSLRELSGANVLTF. DNA of the CDR3: TGCGCCAGCAGCTTGAGGGAACTCTCTGGGGCCAACGTCCTGACTTTC. The full variable domain, completed using reference TRBV5-1 and TRBJ2-6, is KAGVTQTPRYLIKTRGQQVTLSCSPISGHRSVSWYQQTPGQGLQFLFEYFSETQRNKGNFPGRFSGRQFSNSRSEMNVSTLELGDSALYLCASSLRELSGANVLTFGAGSRLTVL.

This clonotype was detected only a few times. This chain connects TRBV6-1 to TRBJ2-1, with TRBD2 matching 12 bases. The CDR3 sequence is 17 residues long. Germline V gene data show CDR1 as MNHNS and CDR2 as SASEGT. After removal of 0 bases from V and 2 bases from J, the junction contained 2 bases not matched to a gene. The CDR3 loop reads CASSEARTSGAYNEQFF. The CDR3 DNA reads TGTGCCAGCAGTGAAGCTAGGACTAGCGGGGCCTACAATGAGCAGTTCTTC.